This TCR beta chain was profiled in a study of blood T cell repertoires in COVID-19. Looking at the study overall: T cells, B-cell-depleted T cells, or PBMCs provided the cDNA or gDNA that served as material.

The CDR3 has 14 amino acids. V dropped 1 base and J dropped 1 base, with 7 bases sitting between them. In germline, CDR1 is MDHEN, CDR2 SYDVKM. As originally analysed: Reference gene primers were amplified, and this amplification served to estimate nucleated cell counts. TCRdb's table, derived via immunoSEQ multiplex PCR, lists solely in-frame clones and lacks some. D and trimming were read from the DNA, whereas the V and J calls and clone size are those reported in that table. The sample carries 110,000 to 150,000 clones, about four fifths recorded once. Participants, about 18 to 100 years old, spanned about 26 US areas. Contact with a PCR-confirmed or clinician-diagnosed COVID-19 case occurred within 2 weeks of entry.

Sequencing input: PBMCs or T cells enriched from blood (not recorded which). This TCR came from a woman between 18 and 30 years old who had been exposed to COVID-19. V is TRBV28 and J is TRBJ1-2; D remains ambiguous. CDR3 in amino acids: CASSLSHNNYGYTF. DNA of the CDR3: TGTGCCAGCAGTTTATCCCACAATAACTATGGCTACACCTTC.